Listed below are T cell receptor beta chains from one sample, sequenced in a study of blood T cell repertoires in COVID-19. Sequenced by immunoSEQ multiplex PCR; TCRdb stores in-frame clones only, minus some. The sample carries roughly 230,000 clones, roughly 89% recorded once. Input material: peripheral blood. The source of these receptors is a middle-aged woman who had recovered from COVID-19. Both conserved end residues are part of each CDR3. Fields, in order: J gene, V gene, CDR3 protein.

>TRBJ2-1|TRBV10-1
CASSPPGLAGNNEQFF
>TRBJ2-1|TRBV5-1
CASLRDTGTSGTNEQFF
>TRBJ2-5|TRBV5-1
CASSFLAGQQETQYF
>TRBJ1-1|TRBV2
CASSPLSLGTEAFF
>TRBJ1-5|TRBV18
CASSWDRRNQPQHF
>TRBJ2-5|TRBV7-9
CASSLGLETGGVRETQYF
>TRBJ1-1|TRBV10-1
CASRAGGEGNTEAFF
>TRBJ2-5|TRBV2
CASSWTAQQETQYF
>TRBJ1-1|TRBV6-5
CASSFVGGTEAFF
>TRBJ1-2|TRBV6-6
CASSYSGRVHAGYTF
>TRBJ2-5|TRBV7-2
CASSLTSGETQYF
>TRBJ2-5|TRBV3-1/TRBV3-2
CASSLYQEETQYF
>TRBJ1-1|TRBV4-3
CASSQGLTGKKNTEAFF
>TRBJ2-3|TRBV3-1/TRBV3-2
CASSQGGTSARPDTQYF
>TRBJ2-3|TRBV7-9
CASSLAAGGRNTQYF